These 15 T cell receptor beta chains were sequenced from one sample in a study of T cells in Graves' hyperthyroidism and ophthalmopathy (dated by TCRdb to about 2019). Library preparation used multiplex PCR. Sequenced on an Illumina HiSeq 2000. The TCR beta CDR3 regions were amplified from RNA transcripts. A first-round RT-PCR of the TCR CDR3 used the HTBI primer set with the Qiagen OneStep RT-PCR kit. TCRdb's own reprocessing of the public reads used fastp at Q25 and MiXCR and kept productive beta chains. Every CDR3 protein is listed once, alongside the most common genes and DNA of its rows. The sample has approximately 510,000 distinct CDR3 sequences on record, 46% of them singletons. The biggest ten clones account for about 45% of the sample. The sample taken for sequencing was peripheral blood or thyroid tissue (not recorded which). These receptors came from an adult woman with Graves' disease, either hyperthyroidism or ophthalmopathy (not recorded which).

This clonotype was detected once. V and J are TRBV20-1 and TRBJ1-5; D gene ambiguous. Germline CDR1 reads DFQATT; CDR2 reads SNEGSKA (reference sequence). The CDR3 has 16 residues. The V end lost 3 bases, the J end lost 3 bases, and 18 bases lay between the germline ends. CDR3 DNA sequence: TGCAGTGCTAGGAATCTAGCGGATTTGCCCAATCAGCCCCAGCATTTT. Translating gives CSARNLADLPNQPQHF.

The V and J genes are TRBV2 and TRBJ2-5; TRBD2 agrees at 8 bases. V shed 5 bases and J 2 bases; nucleotides not matched to a gene: 16. Germline-derived CDR1 and CDR2 are SNHLY and FYNNEI. CDR3 length: 18 amino acids. In DNA form, the CDR3 reads TGTGCCAGCAGTTATCCCGGGGGGGCGGATGGGGGGCAAGAGACCCAGTACTTC. Amino acid sequence: CASSYPGGADGGQETQYF. The variable domain in full, with the rest retrieved from reference TRBV2 and TRBJ2-5, is EPEVTQTPSHQVTQMGQEVILRCVPISNHLYFYWYRQILGQKVEFLVSFYNNEISEKSEIFDDQFSVERPDGSNFTLKIRSTKLEDSAMYFCASSYPGGADGGQETQYFGPGTRLLVL.

There are many counts of this clonotype. V usage is TRBV4-3 and J usage is TRBJ2-5; D is perhaps TRBD1 (5 bases). The CDR3 is 18 residues long. Germline-derived CDR1 and CDR2 are LGHNA and YSLEER. The ends were cut back, 0 bases at V and 3 bases at J, with 20 bases in the middle. The DNA of the CDR3 is TGCGCCAGCAGCCAAGATCTCGGCCCAGGGCGTGGCAAAGAGACCCAGTACTTC. It specifies CASSQDLGPGRGKETQYF.

This clonotype appeared once. This sequence joins TRBV5-1 and TRBJ2-1; no definite D call. CDR3 length equals 14 residues. Germline CDR1 reads SGHRS; CDR2 reads YFSETQ. Trimming took 2 bases from V and 6 from J, leaving 12 bases between them. CDR3 region: CASSFEGPLNEQFF. For the CDR3, the DNA is TGCGCCAGCAGCTTTGAAGGGCCCCTCAATGAGCAGTTCTTC.

The CDR3 is CASSLQWGTGELFF. CDR3 DNA: TGTGCCAGCAGTTTACAATGGGGTACCGGGGAGCTGTTTTTT. The J gene is TRBJ2-2, the V gene TRBV6-6; no clear D. The CDR3 has 14 residues. V dropped 4 bases and J dropped 5 bases, with 11 bases sitting between them. The V gene's germline CDR1 is MNHNY and CDR2 SVGAGI (reference sequence).

The CDR3 DNA reads TGCGCCAGCAGCGCGGACGGGCCATACTCTGGGGCCAACGTCCTGACTTTC. Amino acid sequence: CASSADGPYSGANVLTF. The V gene is TRBV5-1, the J gene TRBJ2-6; no clear D gene. The ends were cut back, 4 bases at V and 0 bases at J, with 14 bases in the middle. Per the germline V gene, CDR1 is SGHRS and CDR2 is YFSETQ. This CDR3 is built from 17 residues.

This clonotype was observed a handful of times. The CDR3 DNA reads TGCAGTGCCCACCAGGGACACTCCTACGAGCAGTACTTC. Translated: CSAHQGHSYEQYF. V and J are TRBV20-1 and TRBJ2-7, with D possibly TRBD1 on 6 matching bases. The CDR3 contains 13 residues. Germline CDR1 and CDR2: DFQATT and SNEGSKA (reference sequence). With 6 bases removed from V and 0 bases from J, the gap between germline ends came to 12 bases.

This clonotype occurred many times. The chain is built from TRBV12-3 or TRBV12-4 and TRBJ2-2; D possibly corresponds to TRBD1 (5 bases). Trimming left V 9 bases short and J 1 base short, with 6 bases between. The CDR3 spans 12 residues. DNA for the CDR3: TGTGCCAGTACAGGGAACACCGGGGAGCTGTTTTTT. This translates into CASTGNTGELFF.

The chain has TRBV5-1 and TRBJ1-1; D unclear. The germline V gene encodes CDR1 SGHRS and CDR2 YFSETQ. Trimming removed 4 bases at V and 2 bases at J, with 12 bases between. The CDR3 totals 14 residues. This CDR3 is CASSASAGNTEAFF. The CDR3 coding sequence is TGCGCCAGCAGCGCTTCGGCAGGAAACACTGAAGCTTTCTTT.

This clonotype was recorded a few times. The J gene is TRBJ2-7, the V gene TRBV29-1; no clear D. With 5 bases removed from V and 3 bases from J, the gap between germline ends came to 8 bases. In germline, CDR1 is SQVTM, CDR2 ANQGSEA. The CDR3 totals 11 residues. Here the CDR3 DNA reads TGCAGCGTTTTGGGCAACTACGAGCAGTACTTC. Translation gives CSVLGNYEQYF.

This clonotype was detected only a few times. The gene calls are TRBV30 and TRBJ1-5; D possibly corresponds to TRBD1 (6 bases). The CDR3 contains 13 residues. V was pared by 4 bases and J by 3 bases, with 10 bases between. Germline V gene data show CDR1 as GTSNPN and CDR2 as SVGIG (reference sequence). The DNA for the CDR3 is TGTGCCTGGAACAGGGTCGCCAATCAGCCCCAGCATTTT. Translation: CAWNRVANQPQHF.

The chain uses TRBV25-1 and TRBJ1-6; D is ambiguous. There are 11 residues in the CDR3. Germline V gene sequence: CDR1 MGHDK, CDR2 SYGVNS. Deletions cut 7 bases from V and 14 bases from J, with 12 bases between. CDR3 nucleotides: TGTGCCAGCACAGACTCGATCACCCTCCACTTT. It codes for CASTDSITLHF.

This rearrangement joins TRBV11-2 to TRBJ1-1, with a weak D call TRBD1 (6 bases). There are 14 residues in the CDR3. Germline V gene sequence: CDR1 SGHAT, CDR2 FQNNGV. The V gene lost 6 bases and the J gene lost 1 base, with 12 bases spanning the gap. CDR3 DNA sequence: TGTGCCAGCAGAAAGCGACAGGAGAACACTGAAGCTTTCTTT. It specifies CASRKRQENTEAFF.

The J gene is TRBJ2-5, the V gene TRBV29-1; D not certain. Germline loops: CDR1 SQVTM, CDR2 ANQGSEA. V was shortened by 4 bases and J by 0 bases, with 6 bases between the two germline ends. There are 12 residues in the CDR3. The DNA for the CDR3 is TGCAGCGTTGGGGCGAACCAAGAGACCCAGTACTTC. Residues: CSVGANQETQYF.

The V call is TRBV14, the J call TRBJ1-2; D is undetermined. CDR1 and CDR2 from the germline V gene are SGHDN and FVKESK. The CDR3 runs 15 residues. Trimming removed 0 bases from V and 5 bases from J, with 13 bases in between. This CDR3 reads CASSQDHRGWYGYTF. The CDR3 DNA reads as TGTGCCAGCAGCCAAGATCACCGAGGTTGGTATGGCTACACCTTC.